Below, one TCR beta chain is given with its context. Positively selected for CCR7, the CD45RO-negative cells used as naive CD8 cells excluded terminally differentiated effector memory CD45RA+ cells. The data belong to a study of shared clonotypes between healthy human individuals. Germline assignment: CDR1 SGHRS and CDR2 YFSETQ. The J segment lost 4 bases and the V segment lost 4 bases, leaving 5 bases of the junction unmatched. This CDR3 comprises 15 residues. The protocol was immunoSEQ multiplex PCR, while the TCRdb copy is restricted to in-frame clones and leaves out a portion. The table shows some 2,000,000 clones, with over 85% occurring only once.

The source material was naive CD8+ T cells sorted from blood. J is TRBJ2-5 and V is TRBV5-1; 12 nucleotides line up with TRBD2. This receptor was taken from a man aged 18-30 years in good health. CDR3 loop: CASSPLAGGRETQYF. The CDR3 nucleotides are TGCGCCAGCAGCCCCCTAGCGGGAGGGCGAGAGACCCAGTACTTC.